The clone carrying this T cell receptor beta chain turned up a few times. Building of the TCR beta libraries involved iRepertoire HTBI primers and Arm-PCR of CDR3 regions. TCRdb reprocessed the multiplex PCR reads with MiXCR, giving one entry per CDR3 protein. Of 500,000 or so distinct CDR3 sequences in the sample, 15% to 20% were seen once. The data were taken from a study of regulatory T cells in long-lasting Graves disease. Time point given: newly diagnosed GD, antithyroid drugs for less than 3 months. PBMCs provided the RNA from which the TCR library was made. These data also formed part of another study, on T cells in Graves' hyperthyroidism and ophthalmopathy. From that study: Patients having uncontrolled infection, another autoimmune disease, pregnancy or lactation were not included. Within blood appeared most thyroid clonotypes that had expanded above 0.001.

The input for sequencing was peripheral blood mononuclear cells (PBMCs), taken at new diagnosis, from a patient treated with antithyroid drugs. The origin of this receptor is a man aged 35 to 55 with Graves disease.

Written as DNA, the CDR3 is TGTGCCAGCAGTTACTCCCGGAGTACTAACTATGGCTACACCTTC. Its translation is CASSYSRSTNYGYTF. This chain links TRBV6-5 with TRBJ1-2; D call uncertain. The ends were cut back, 0 bases at V and 0 bases at J, with 8 bases in the middle. The CDR3 is 15 residues long. CDR1 and CDR2 from the germline V gene are MNHEY and SVGAGI.